These 20 T cell receptor beta chains share one sample of origin, sequenced in a study of T cells in Graves' hyperthyroidism and ophthalmopathy. TCR beta CDR3 sequences were amplified from RNA transcripts. A first-round RT-PCR of the TCR CDR3 used the HTBI primer set. Each CDR3 protein gets one entry after TCRdb re-called the multiplex PCR reads with MiXCR. Here the sample spans over 700,000 distinct CDR3 sequences, 35% to 45% being singletons. Sequencing was done on a sample of blood. These TCRs come from a man younger than 35 with Graves' hyperthyroidism.

This clonotype was detected many times. V is TRBV7-9 and J is TRBJ1-1, with D tentatively TRBD1 (6 bases). The CDR3 is 12 amino acids. V lost 5 bases and J 6 bases, leaving 10 bases between the germline ends. CDR1 and CDR2 (germline): SEHNR, FQNEAQ (reference sequence). The CDR3 region has the DNA TGTGCCAGCAGCCCAGGGGCCCCTGAAGCTTTCTTT. Protein sequence: CASSPGAPEAFF.

This clonotype was seen more than once but under ten times. V and J are TRBV20-1 and TRBJ2-5; 9 positions agree with TRBD2. The V and J ends lost 1 base and 3 bases, in that order; junction bases with no gene match: 6. In germline, CDR1 is DFQATT, CDR2 SNEGSKA (reference sequence). The CDR3 is made up of 15 amino acids. In nucleotides, the CDR3 is TGCAGTGCTAGAGGAGCGGGGGGCGCCGAAGAGACCCAGTACTTC. It encodes CSARGAGGAEETQYF.

This chain uses TRBV9 with TRBJ1-2; D remains unclear. This CDR3 spans 15 amino acids. V lost 5 bases, J lost 4 bases, and 18 bases lay in between. Germline loops: CDR1 SGDLS, CDR2 YYNGEE. The CDR3 reads CASSLFPGEGYGYTF. CDR3 nucleotide sequence: TGTGCCAGCAGTTTATTCCCCGGGGAGGGCTATGGCTACACCTTC.

This clonotype was counted ten times or more. CDR3 protein: CASSPENGLSGNTIYF. CDR3 DNA sequence: TGCGCCAGCAGCCCCGAAAATGGCCTCTCTGGAAACACCATATATTTT. The chain is built from TRBV5-1 and TRBJ1-3, with D unclear. The CDR3 covers 16 residues. Germline V gene sequence: CDR1 SGHRS, CDR2 YFSETQ. V was pared by 4 bases and J by 0 bases, with 14 bases between.

Comment on this clonotype: This could be a read error, since a much larger clone is one nucleotide away. This chain links TRBV20-1 with TRBJ1-3, with 7 bases aligning to TRBD1. Unmatched junction bases numbered 7, after V lost 3 bases and J lost 5 bases. The length of the CDR3 is 14 residues. Germline assignment: CDR1 DFQATT and CDR2 SNEGSKA (reference sequence). CDR3: CSARQGGDRNTIYF. As DNA, the CDR3 is TGCAGTGCTAGGCAAGGGGGCGATAGAAACACCATATATTTT.

This clonotype appeared a few times. The J gene is TRBJ2-6, the V gene TRBV7-9, with D possibly called TRBD1 or TRBD2 (6 bases each). Germline values: CDR1 SEHNR, CDR2 FQNEAQ (reference sequence). Deletions cut 5 bases from V and 0 bases from J, with 23 bases between. The CDR3 has 20 amino acids. CDR3 DNA: TGTGCCAGCAGCCCCTGGGATTTCAAGGGGGGCTTCTCTGGGGCCAACGTCCTGACTTTC. It codes for CASSPWDFKGGFSGANVLTF.

In its sample, this clonotype was seen a few times. This may be a read error: a much more frequent sequence differs by one nucleotide. The chain combines TRBV29-1 with TRBJ2-5, with 7 bases lining up with TRBD2. Per germline, CDR1 SQVTM and CDR2 ANQGSEA. V lost 7 bases and J lost 5; bases outside the gene matches: 13. The CDR3 extends over 14 amino acids. The CDR3 here is CSARGRELRETQYF. The CDR3 bases are TGCAGCGCCAGAGGGCGGGAGCTTCGGGAGACCCAGTACTTC.

This clonotype was seen repeatedly, ten times or more. This rearrangement joins TRBV10-3 to TRBJ1-3; unclear D gene. V was shortened by 3 bases and J by 3 bases, with 9 bases between the two germline ends. This CDR3 is 14 amino acids long. CDR1 ENHRY and CDR2 SYGVKD come from the germline V gene. CDR3 protein: CAISDGKGGNTIYF. For the CDR3, the DNA is TGTGCCATCAGTGACGGGAAGGGTGGAAACACCATATATTTT.

This clonotype has a count of ten or more. The chain recombines TRBV9 with TRBJ2-6, with no clear D. CDR3 size: 14 residues. The V and J ends lost 3 bases and 3 bases respectively, with 7 bases between them. Germline values: CDR1 SGDLS, CDR2 YYNGEE. The DNA of the CDR3 is TGTGCCAGCAGCGGGACGGATGGGGCCAACGTCCTGACTTTC. Translated: CASSGTDGANVLTF.

This clonotype was picked up a small number of times. The chain combines TRBV2 with TRBJ2-7; D unclear. The CDR3 covers 12 residues. Trimming removed 5 bases from V and 7 bases from J, with 12 bases in between. Germline assignment: CDR1 SNHLY and CDR2 FYNNEI. The CDR3 reads CASSQGSREQYF. The CDR3 DNA reads TGTGCCAGCAGTCAAGGGTCCCGGGAGCAGTACTTC.

The V gene is TRBV7-2, the J gene TRBJ1-2; TRBD1 matches 7 bases. There are 15 residues in the CDR3. Germline trimming cut 4 bases from V and 4 bases from J; bases unmatched to any gene: 9. Germline lookup yields CDR1 SGHTA and CDR2 FQGNSA. CDR3 in amino acids: CASSWGTAASYGYTF. The CDR3 nucleotides are TGTGCCAGCAGCTGGGGGACAGCCGCGTCCTATGGCTACACCTTC.

This clonotype appeared a few times. The J gene is TRBJ2-7, the V gene TRBV25-1; 9 bases agree with TRBD1. The CDR3 runs 14 residues. The V and J ends lost 5 bases and 7 bases, in that order; junction bases with no gene match: 9. Per germline, CDR1 MGHDK and CDR2 SYGVNS. The CDR3 DNA follows: TGTGCCAGCAGTAATACAGGGGGCGCGGGGGAGCAGTACTTC. Amino acid sequence: CASSNTGGAGEQYF.

Concerning this clonotype itself: Compared with germline, one end of the junction differs, possibly owing to a read error. The CDR3 is CASSLNSGELFF. As DNA, the CDR3 is TGCGCCAGCAGCTTGAACAGCGGGGAGCTGTTTTTT. This sequence joins TRBV5-1 and TRBJ2-2; D is ambiguous. Germline values: CDR1 SGHRS, CDR2 YFSETQ. The CDR3 covers 12 residues.

This chain joins TRBV9 and TRBJ2-7; TRBD1 matches 8 bases. The CDR3 contains 14 residues. Germline CDR1 SGDLS, CDR2 YYNGEE. The J segment lost 3 bases and the V segment lost 1 base, leaving 3 bases of the junction unmatched. Here the CDR3 reads CASSVSTGDYEQYF. The CDR3, as DNA: TGTGCCAGCAGCGTATCGACAGGGGACTACGAGCAGTACTTC.

The gene calls are TRBV6-1 and TRBJ1-1, with a possible D match to TRBD1 (6 bases). Germline-derived CDR1 and CDR2 are MNHNS and SASEGT. The CDR3 extends over 14 amino acids. V gave up 1 base and J gave up 4 bases, with 10 bases separating them. As DNA, the CDR3 is TGTGCCAGCAGTGAAGTTGGGGGCAGCACTGAAGCTTTCTTT. Its protein is CASSEVGGSTEAFF.

This chain joins TRBV7-9 and TRBJ1-6, with 7 nucleotides matching TRBD1. Germline V lookup: CDR1 SEHNR, CDR2 FQNEAQ (reference sequence). This CDR3 has 14 amino acids. Trimming removed 6 bases from V and 7 bases from J; junction bases left unmatched: 6. CDR3 region: CASRYGTANSPLHF. DNA for the CDR3: TGTGCCAGCAGATATGGGACAGCAAATTCACCCCTCCACTTT. Supplemented by reference TRBV7-9 and TRBJ1-6, the full variable domain reads DTGVSQNPRHKITKRGQNVTFRCDPISEHNRLYWYRQTLGQGPEFLTYFQNEAQLEKSRLLSDRFSAERPKGSFSTLEIQRTEQGDSAMYLCASRYGTANSPLHFGNGTRLTVT.

Many counts were recorded for this clonotype. This chain uses TRBV29-1 with TRBJ1-1; 10 bases fit TRBD1. The germline CDR1 and CDR2 sequences are SQVTM and ANQGSEA. The CDR3 runs to 12 residues. V gave up 6 bases and J gave up 6 bases; unmatched junction bases: 4. CDR3 loop: CSVRTGGSEAFF. CDR3 coding DNA: TGCAGCGTGCGGACAGGGGGGTCTGAAGCTTTCTTT.

This clonotype was seen a few times. This sequence joins TRBV10-3 and TRBJ2-7; TRBD1 or TRBD2 may be the D gene (7 bases each). Germline V gene lookup returns CDR1 ENHRY and CDR2 SYGVKD. V lost 10 bases to trimming and J lost 3 bases, with 16 bases between them. The CDR3 spans 13 residues. The CDR3 sequence is CASRGGTDYEQYF. The CDR3 nucleotides read TGTGCCAGCAGGGGGGGGACAGACTACGAGCAGTACTTC.

The chain is built from TRBV6-1 and TRBJ2-7; D call uncertain. The CDR3 covers 13 residues. The germline gives CDR1 MNHNS, CDR2 SASEGT. Trimming pared 7 bases from V and 2 bases from J, leaving 12 bases between. The CDR3 spells CASIGQTAYEQYF. The CDR3 region has the DNA TGTGCCAGCATTGGGCAGACCGCCTACGAGCAGTACTTC.

The chain recombines TRBV13 with TRBJ2-6, with no clear D. The CDR3 length is 15 residues. The V and J ends lost 7 bases and 0 bases respectively, with 10 bases between them. The germline CDR1 and CDR2 sequences are PRHDT and FYEKMQ (reference sequence). The CDR3 DNA is TGTGCCAGCACCCTCCAAAGCTCTGGGGCCAACGTCCTGACTTTC. This encodes CASTLQSSGANVLTF.